This T cell receptor beta chain came from a study of PD-1 blockade in classical Hodgkin lymphoma (TCRdb year 2020). For context, the study as a whole: To define a peripheral blood immune signature of response to PD-1 blockade in classical Hodgkin lymphoma, the study combined TCR beta sequencing with CyTOF.

This sample's time point label indicates: newly diagnosed, previously untreated cHL patient sample. PBMCs from patients with newly diagnosed, previously untreated classical Hodgkin lymphoma were sequenced as a comparison group for the relapsed/refractory trial patients. Peripheral blood was collected in 8 mL Vacutainer Cell Preparation Tubes, from which PBMCs were isolated by centrifugation and then cryopreserved. What the work shows at the level of the full study, not this receptor alone: The study was restricted to a single clinical trial cohort, and the causes of repertoire differences, possibly disease activity or prior therapy, were left undefined. Baseline TCR diversity was reported to be lower in newly diagnosed patients than in healthy donors and to be lower still in relapsed/refractory patients.

The CDR3 sequence holds 15 residues, the cysteine and phenylalanine included. This entry keeps only the CDR3 DNA: 45 bases, framed from base 1. At the junction V is shortened by 2 bases and J by 4 bases; bases outside the gene matches: 5. CDR1 SGHTS and CDR2 YDEGEE were looked up in the germline V gene. The Qiagen DNeasy kit was used to extract genomic DNA both from unsorted PBMCs and from the negatively selected CD4+ and CD8+ fractions. Amplification of TCR beta CDR3 regions was done by immunoSEQ multiplex PCR with primers that anneal to V and J segments. Amplification bias was minimized using a synthetic immune receptor repertoire, and residual bias was removed computationally after sequencing. The study's processing was this. Repertoire diversity was quantified as the Shannon entropy index using custom Python scripts. Unsorted, CD4+ and CD8+ repertoires were analyzed separately, except for combined analyses in which CD4+ and CD8+ sequences were merged in silico. In its TCRdb copy, this immuneACCESS table keeps in-frame sequences only and misses some clones. Where compared with another copy, unresolved V genes explain less than half of these, and the others have no known cause. That table supplies the V and J calls and clone size; D and trimming were determined from the DNA. The sample data list fewer than 35,000 clones, and 94% of these were observed just once. The top ten hold 2.3% of the sample.

A remark on this clone: Its antigen is not yet known. The record has no base qualities; no much larger clone is one base away.

The clonotype comes from a human donor with classical Hodgkin lymphoma. The sequencing input was peripheral blood mononuclear cells (PBMCs). The chain is encoded by TRBV5-8 joined to TRBJ2-3, with 9 middle bases fitting TRBD2. The nucleotide sequence is TGTGCCAGCAGCTTAGCGGGGGGACTGTCAGATACGCAGTATTTT. Its protein reads: CASSLAGGLSDTQYF. The CDR3 plus the reference TRBV5-8 and TRBJ2-3 genes for the other parts give the full variable domain: EAGVTQSPTHLIKTRGQQATLRCSPISGHTSVYWYQQALGLGLQFLLWYDEGEERNRGNFPPRFSGRQFPNYSSELNVNALELEDSALYLCASSLAGGLSDTQYFGPGTRLTVL.